These 14 T cell receptor beta chains came from one sample sequenced in a study of blood T cell repertoires in COVID-19. TCRdb's copy holds only in-frame clones and misses some; the assay was immunoSEQ multiplex PCR. The data hold 95,000 to 120,000 clones, with about 85% observed a single time. Sequenced: peripheral blood. These receptors all come from a woman aged 55-75 years with COVID-19, enrolled during active disease.

The rearrangement joins TRBV2 to TRBJ2-5, with D maybe TRBD2 (5 bases). Germline V CDR1 and CDR2: SNHLY, FYNNEI. The CDR3 loop spans 15 amino acids. The V end lost 3 bases, the J end lost 3 bases, and 14 bases lay between the germline ends. In DNA, the CDR3 is TGTGCCAGCAGTGATTACGTGGCGGGCGAAGAGACCCAGTACTTC. Its translation: CASSDYVAGEETQYF.

The genes are TRBV9 and TRBJ1-3; TRBD1 matches 7 bases. The V gene end was trimmed by 3 bases and the J gene end by 2 bases; junction bases not matched to a gene: 2. The CDR3 runs to 14 residues. Germline V gene data show CDR1 as SGDLS and CDR2 as YYNGEE. The CDR3 sequence: CASSEGQTGNTIYF. CDR3 coding DNA: TGTGCCAGCAGCGAGGGACAGACTGGAAACACCATATATTTT.

The chain combines TRBV19 with TRBJ2-7, with 9 bases aligning to TRBD1. J lost 6 bases, V lost 4 bases, and 7 bases had no gene match. There are 14 residues in the CDR3. Germline CDR1 and CDR2: LNHDA and SQIVND (reference sequence). The CDR3 bases are TGTGCCAGTAGTACTCGGGACAGGGTCGTCGAGCAGTACTTC. This codes for CASSTRDRVVEQYF.

J is TRBJ2-2 and V is TRBV10-1; 7 bases align to TRBD1. Germline loops: CDR1 WNHNN, CDR2 SYGVQD (reference sequence). The V segment lost 7 bases and the J segment 4 bases; nucleotides outside the gene matches: 6. This CDR3 comprises 14 residues. CDR3 in amino acids: CASKLDRATGELFF. CDR3 DNA: TGCGCCAGCAAGCTTGACAGGGCCACCGGGGAGCTGTTTTTT.

The rearrangement joins TRBV30 to TRBJ1-2; 8 bases map to TRBD1. Germline V gene data show CDR1 as GTSNPN and CDR2 as SVGIG (reference sequence). J gave up 6 bases and V 3 bases, and 6 bases lay outside the gene matches. There are 13 residues in the CDR3. The CDR3 is CAWRQTGADGYTF. The CDR3 coding sequence is TGTGCCTGGAGGCAGACAGGGGCGGATGGCTACACCTTC.

This clone was recorded only once. The chain links TRBV5-1 to TRBJ1-1; no clear D. V gave up 4 bases and J gave up 9 bases, with 22 bases separating them. The CDR3 has 15 residues. Looked up from germline, CDR1 is SGHRS and CDR2 is YFSETQ. The CDR3, as DNA: TGCGCCAGCAGCCTGGGAGGGCTCGTTGGGGAAAAAGCTTTCTTT. This sequence encodes CASSLGGLVGEKAFF.

This clone appeared a few times. The rearrangement links TRBV21-1 to TRBJ2-3; the DNA was not used to check the table's D call, TRBD2. TRBV21-1 is designated a pseudogene. The length of the CDR3 is 14 residues. Written as DNA, the CDR3 is TGTGCCAGCAGCCCCCCTCCTAGCACAGATACGCAGTATTTT. Translating it yields CASSPPPSTDTQYF.

Here the CDR3 DNA reads TGTGCCAGCAGGGCCGGACAGTGGGTGACAGAGACCCAGTACTTC. Translating gives CASRAGQWVTETQYF. The chain joins TRBV6-5 to TRBJ2-5, with D perhaps TRBD1 (6 bases). The V and J ends lost 6 bases and 4 bases respectively, with 18 bases between them. There are 15 residues in the CDR3. Germline V gene lookup returns CDR1 MNHEY and CDR2 SVGAGI.

The V call is TRBV27, the J call TRBJ1-4; 9 positions match TRBD1. J was trimmed by 8 bases and V by 5 bases; bases with no gene match: 6. Germline V lookup: CDR1 MNHEY, CDR2 SMNVEV (reference sequence). The CDR3 is 14 residues long. CDR3 nucleotide sequence: TGTGCCAGCAGTCCGGGACAGGGAGGCGAAAAACTGTTTTTT. Protein sequence: CASSPGQGGEKLFF.

V gene TRBV6-5 combines with J gene TRBJ2-5; 10 positions match TRBD1. V shed 7 bases, J shed 4 bases, and the junction held 3 bases outside the gene matches. The length of the CDR3 is 13 residues. Germline-derived CDR1 and CDR2 are MNHEY and SVGAGI. The CDR3 reads CASTRDRGETQYF. CDR3 in DNA: TGTGCCAGCACCCGGGACAGGGGAGAGACCCAGTACTTC.

The chain is built from TRBV21-1 and TRBJ2-5; TRBD2 reflects the table's D call only, with no check against the DNA. TRBV21-1 is reported as a pseudogene. This CDR3 spans 16 amino acids. In DNA form, the CDR3 reads TGTGCCAGCAGGAGACTAGCGGGGGTCAGAAGGGAGACCCAGTACTTC. The encoded protein is CASRRLAGVRRETQYF.

For the CDR3, the DNA is TGTGCCAGCAGTTTGGGCCCACCTTACGAGCAGTACTTC. Amino acids: CASSLGPPYEQYF. The V gene is TRBV12-3 or TRBV12-4, the J gene TRBJ2-7, with no clear D. The CDR3 is made up of 13 amino acids. V was trimmed by 3 bases and J by 4 bases, leaving 10 bases between them.

V and J are TRBV7-3 and TRBJ1-1, with D possibly matching TRBD1 (6 bases). The CDR3 consists of 14 residues. Germline V gene sequence: CDR1 SGHTA, CDR2 FQGTGA. Trimming cost V 5 bases and J 4 bases, with 14 bases left between them. This CDR3 is CASSKQGRGTEAFF. In DNA, the CDR3 is TGTGCCAGCAGCAAACAGGGTCGGGGCACTGAAGCTTTCTTT.

This clone was observed a handful of times. V is TRBV5-5 and J is TRBJ2-4, with D tentatively TRBD1 (6 bases). Germline CDR1 reads SGHKS; CDR2 reads YYEKEE (reference sequence). Trimming took off 4 bases at V and 7 bases at J, with 12 bases between the two ends. The CDR3 runs 13 residues. In DNA, the CDR3 is TGTGCCAGCAGCCCCTCCGACAGGAACATTCAGTACTTC. Protein product: CASSPSDRNIQYF. Complete variable domain (other parts from reference TRBV5-5 and TRBJ2-4): DAGVTQSPTHLIKTRGQQVTLRCSPISGHKSVSWYQQVLGQGPQFIFQYYEKEERGRGNFPDRFSARQFPNYSSELNVNALLLGDSALYLCASSPSDRNIQYFGAGTRLSVL.